The sample holds one count of the clone carrying this TCR beta chain. As yet, its antigen is unknown. The data belong to a study of graft-versus-host responses after intestinal transplantation. Measured with immunoSEQ multiplex PCR; TCRdb has only the in-frame clones, and not every one. The sample has some 110,000 clones, about 92% seen once. CDR3 length equals 18 residues. This sequence joins TRBV21-1 and TRBJ2-7; the table names TRBD2, a call not compared with the DNA. TRBV21-1 is tagged as a pseudogene. Here the sequenced sample was unstimulated CD8+ T cells sorted from spleen or lymph node cells, taken before transplant. The sequence derives from a human donor who was the organ donor for an intestinal transplant. The DNA for the CDR3 is TGTGCCAGCAGCAAAGCGGGCCCGACTAGCGGGATCCTCTACGAGCAGTACTTC. Translated: CASSKAGPTSGILYEQYF.